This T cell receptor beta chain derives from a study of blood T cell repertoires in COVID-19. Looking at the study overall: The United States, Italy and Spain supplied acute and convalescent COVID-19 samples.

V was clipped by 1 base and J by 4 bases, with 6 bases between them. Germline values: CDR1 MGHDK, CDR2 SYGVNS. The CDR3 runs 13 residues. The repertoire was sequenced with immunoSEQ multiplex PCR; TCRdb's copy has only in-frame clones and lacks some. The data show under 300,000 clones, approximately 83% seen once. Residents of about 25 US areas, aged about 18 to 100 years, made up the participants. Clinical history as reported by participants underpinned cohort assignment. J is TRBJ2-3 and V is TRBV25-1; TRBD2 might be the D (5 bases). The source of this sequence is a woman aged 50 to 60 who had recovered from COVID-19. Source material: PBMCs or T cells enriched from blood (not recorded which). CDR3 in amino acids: CASSESGADTQYF. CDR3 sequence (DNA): TGTGCCAGCAGTGAATCCGGGGCAGATACGCAGTATTTT. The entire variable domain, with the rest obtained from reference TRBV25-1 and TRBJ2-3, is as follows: EADIYQTPRYLVIGTGKKITLECSQTMGHDKMYWYQQDPGMELHLIHYSYGVNSTEKGDLSSESTVSRIRTEHFPLTLESARPSHTSQYLCASSESGADTQYFGPGTRLTVL.